The clone carrying this T cell receptor beta chain was observed many times. Its specificity is unknown. The data belong to a study of read filtering for tumor transcriptome and immune sequencing. Study in general: The cohort had roughly 16 men and over eleven women aged roughly 40 to 90, mean approximately 66 years. Per sample, TCR-region reads ranged about 4 to 11 million by IR-seq, roughly 75 to 1,400 by RNA-seq. Whole-study results and caveats: Single-read clonotypes: about 81.9% of IR-seq clonotypes (roughly 4% of reads), more than 70% of RNA-seq clonotypes (nearly 45% of reads).

The library was built from approximately 400 ng RNA with molecular barcoded adaptors for alpha/delta and beta/gamma chains. TCRdb reprocessed the reads with MiXCR, giving one entry per CDR3 protein. The repertoire has 55,000 to 60,000 distinct CDR3 sequences, approximately 13% of them found once; the top ten carry 16%. The germline CDR1 and CDR2 sequences are MDHEN and SYDVKM. V shed 4 bases and J shed 0 bases, with 13 bases lying between them. This CDR3 has 15 amino acids. Sampling of bone marrow took place during active disease in every patient. This TCR came from a donor aged 40 or over with multiple myeloma. The chain recombines TRBV28 with TRBJ2-7; possibly TRBD1 for D (6 bases). The source material was a population of CD138-negative cells sorted from bone marrow. Here the CDR3 reads CASSSHRVSSYEQYF. CDR3 DNA sequence: TGTGCCAGCAGTTCTCACAGGGTGAGCTCCTACGAGCAGTACTTC.